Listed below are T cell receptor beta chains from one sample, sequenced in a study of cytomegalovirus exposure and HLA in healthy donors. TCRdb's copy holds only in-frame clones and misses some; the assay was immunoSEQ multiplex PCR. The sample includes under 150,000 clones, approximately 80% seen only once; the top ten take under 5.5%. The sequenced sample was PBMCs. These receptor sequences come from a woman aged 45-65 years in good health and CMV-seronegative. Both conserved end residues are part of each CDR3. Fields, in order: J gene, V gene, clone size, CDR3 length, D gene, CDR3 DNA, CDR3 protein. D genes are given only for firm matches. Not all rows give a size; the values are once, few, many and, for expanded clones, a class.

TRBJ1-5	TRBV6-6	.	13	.	TGTGCCAGCAGCACAGGGAGTAATCAGCCCCAGCATTTT	CASSTGSNQPQHF
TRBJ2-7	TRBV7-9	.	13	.	TGTGCCAGCAGCTTCCGGGGTTCCTACGAGCAGTACTTC	CASSFRGSYEQYF
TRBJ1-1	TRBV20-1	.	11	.	TGCAGTGCTCCGGGGAACACTGAAGCTTTCTTT	CSAPGNTEAFF
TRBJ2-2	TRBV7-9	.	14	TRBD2	TGTGCCAGCACCCGGGGGGCGAACACCGGGGAGCTGTTTTTT	CASTRGANTGELFF
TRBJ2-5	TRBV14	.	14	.	TGTGCCAGCAGCCAAGAGGCGAGCGGGGAGACCCAGTACTTC	CASSQEASGETQYF
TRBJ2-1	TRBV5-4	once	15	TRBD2	TGTGCCAGCAGCTTGAGAGCGGGGGGATACAATGAGCAGTTCTTC	CASSLRAGGYNEQFF
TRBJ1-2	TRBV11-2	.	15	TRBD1	TGTGCCAGCAGCGCCGGGACAGGATTTAACTATGGCTACACCTTC	CASSAGTGFNYGYTF
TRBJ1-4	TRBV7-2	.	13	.	TGTGCCAGCAGCTTCAGGGGTGATGAAAAACTGTTTTTT	CASSFRGDEKLFF
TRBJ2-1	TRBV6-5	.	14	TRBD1	TGTGCCAGCAGTTATTCAGGGGGCTGGGATGAGCAGTTCTTC	CASSYSGGWDEQFF
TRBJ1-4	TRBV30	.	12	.	TGTGCCGGTGGGGCAGGGGTTGAAAAACTGTTTTTT	CAGGAGVEKLFF
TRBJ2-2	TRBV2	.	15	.	TGTGCCAGCAAAGGGGTCAATACAAACACCGGGGAGCTGTTTTTT	CASKGVNTNTGELFF
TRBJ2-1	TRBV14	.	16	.	TGTGCCAGCAGCCAACCCGGACAGCTCTCCTACAATGAGCAGTTCTTC	CASSQPGQLSYNEQFF
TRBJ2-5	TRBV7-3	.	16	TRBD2	TGTGCCAGCAGCTTATCCTCACTAGCGGGGGAGGAGACCCAGTACTTC	CASSLSSLAGEETQYF
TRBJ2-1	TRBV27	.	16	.	TGTGCCAGCAGTTTGTTTTCGGGTAGCTCCTACAATGAGCAGTTCTTC	CASSLFSGSSYNEQFF
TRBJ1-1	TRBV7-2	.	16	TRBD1	TGTGCCAGCAGTTACGACAGGGGGCGAATGTACACTGAAGCTTTCTTT	CASSYDRGRMYTEAFF
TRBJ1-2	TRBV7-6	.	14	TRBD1	TGTGCCAGCAGCCCGGACAGGGAGAACTATGGCTACACCTTC	CASSPDRENYGYTF
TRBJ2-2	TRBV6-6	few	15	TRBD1	TGTGCCAGCAGCCGGGACAGGCCGAACACCGGGGAGCTGTTTTTT	CASSRDRPNTGELFF
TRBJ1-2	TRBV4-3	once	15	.	TGCGCCAGCAGCCAAGAACTTCCGTCGCCCTATGGCTACACCTTC	CASSQELPSPYGYTF
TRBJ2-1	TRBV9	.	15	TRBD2	TGTGCCAGCAGCGCTCGGGGGGTTGAAAACAATGAGCAGTTCTTC	CASSARGVENNEQFF
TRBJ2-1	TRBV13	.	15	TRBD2	TGTGCCAGCAGCCCCGAGCGGGGGGGCGACAATGAGCAGTTCTTC	CASSPERGGDNEQFF
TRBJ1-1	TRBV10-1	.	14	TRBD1	TGCGCCAGCAGTCCCGGGACAGGGAACACTGAAGCTTTCTTT	CASSPGTGNTEAFF
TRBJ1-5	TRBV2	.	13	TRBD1	TGTGCCAGCACTGGGACAGGTAATCAGCCCCAGCATTTT	CASTGTGNQPQHF
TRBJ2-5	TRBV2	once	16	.	TGTGCCAGCAGGGCTCTTGGCGGGGAAGACGGACTCCCCCAGTACTTC	CASRALGGEDGLPQYF
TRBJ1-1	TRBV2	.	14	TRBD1	TGTGCCAGCACCCCTGGAGGGACAGGTTATGGAGCTTTCTTT	CASTPGGTGYGAFF
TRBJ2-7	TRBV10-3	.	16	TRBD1	TGTGCCATCAGTGAGTCACTGGACAGGGTCTCCTACGAGCAGTACTTC	CAISESLDRVSYEQYF
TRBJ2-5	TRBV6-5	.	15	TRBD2	TGTGCCAGTTACCGGGACTATTCTTACCCGGCGACCCAGTACTTC	CASYRDYSYPATQYF
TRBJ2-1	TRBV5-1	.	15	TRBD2	TGCGCCAGCAGCTTGGAACTAGCGGGGAGGAATGAGCAGTTCTTC	CASSLELAGRNEQFF
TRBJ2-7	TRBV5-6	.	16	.	TGTGCCAGCAGCTTGGAAAAGGGGCGGTTGGACTACGAGCAGTACTTC	CASSLEKGRLDYEQYF
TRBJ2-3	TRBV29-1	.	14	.	TGCAGCGTGCTCGGGACACTTAGCACAGATACGCAGTATTTT	CSVLGTLSTDTQYF
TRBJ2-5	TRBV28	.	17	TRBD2	TGTGCCAGCAGTTTACTGACTAGCGGGGGATACCAAGAGACCCAGTACTTC	CASSLLTSGGYQETQYF
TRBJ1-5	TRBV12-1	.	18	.	TGTGCCGACAGCGGCTACCCCAGGGGGAGGAAGAGGGGTCAGCCCCAGCATTTT	CADSGYPRGRKRGQPQHF
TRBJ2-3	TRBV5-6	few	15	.	TGTGCCAGCAGCGCCGGGATCCCTCGTAGCGATACGCAGTATTTT	CASSAGIPRSDTQYF
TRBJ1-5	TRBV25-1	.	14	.	TGTGCCAGCAGTGAGTCGGGAGAAAATCAGCCCCAGCATTTT	CASSESGENQPQHF
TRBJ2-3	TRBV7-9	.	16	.	TGTGCCAGCAGCTTCGGGACTCTCCAGGGCACAGATACGCAGTATTTT	CASSFGTLQGTDTQYF
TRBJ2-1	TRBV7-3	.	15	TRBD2	TGTGCCAGCAGCTTAATAGCGGGGGGTCTAAATGAGCAGTTCTTC	CASSLIAGGLNEQFF
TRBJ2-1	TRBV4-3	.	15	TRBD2	TGCGCCAGCAGCTTAACTAGCGGGGCCTACAATGAGCAGTTCTTC	CASSLTSGAYNEQFF
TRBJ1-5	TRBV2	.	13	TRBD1	TGTGCCAGCGACAGGGGGCTCAATCAGCCCCAGCATTTT	CASDRGLNQPQHF
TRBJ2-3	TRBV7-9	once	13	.	TGTGCCAGCAGCTTAGTAGTAGCAGATACGCAGTATTTT	CASSLVVADTQYF
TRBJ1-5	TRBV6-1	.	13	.	TGTGCCACCGGGGAGGGGACCCCAGGGCCCCAGCATTTT	CATGEGTPGPQHF
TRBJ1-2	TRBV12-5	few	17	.	TGTGCTAGTGGTTTGCCCCAGGGAAAATCTGGTCACTATGGCTACACCTTC	CASGLPQGKSGHYGYTF
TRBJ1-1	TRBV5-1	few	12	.	TGCGCCAGCAGCTTGGACTACTCTGAAGCTTTCTTT	CASSLDYSEAFF
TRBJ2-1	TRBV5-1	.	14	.	TGCGCCAGCAGGGAGGGTTTGTCTAACAATGAGCAGTTCTTC	CASREGLSNNEQFF
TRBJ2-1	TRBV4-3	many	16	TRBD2	TGCGCCAGCAGCCAAACCGGGACTAGCGGTCACAATGAGCAGTTCTTC	CASSQTGTSGHNEQFF
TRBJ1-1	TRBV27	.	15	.	TGTGCCAGCAGTTTATTTCCGGGGATGAACACTGAAGCTTTCTTT	CASSLFPGMNTEAFF
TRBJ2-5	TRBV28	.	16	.	TGTGCCAGCAGCCCCGACAGACCCCAAGGGGTAGAGACCCAGTACTTC	CASSPDRPQGVETQYF
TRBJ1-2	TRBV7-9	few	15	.	TGTGCCAGCAGCTTAGCAAGCGGGGCCGACTATGGCTACACCTTC	CASSLASGADYGYTF
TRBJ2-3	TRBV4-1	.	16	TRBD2	TGCGCCAGCAGCCAAAGCGGCCTAGCGGGGGGGGGTACGCAGTATTTT	CASSQSGLAGGGTQYF
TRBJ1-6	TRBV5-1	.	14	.	TGCGCCAGCAGCCTGGGGGCTTGGAATTCACCCCTCCACTTT	CASSLGAWNSPLHF
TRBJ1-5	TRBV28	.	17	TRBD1	TGTGCCAGCAGTTCCTTTTCGTGGACAGGCCTTAATCAGCCCCAGCATTTT	CASSSFSWTGLNQPQHF
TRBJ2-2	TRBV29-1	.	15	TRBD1	TGCAGCGTTGAAGGGCAGGGGGCTGTCACCGGGGAGCTGTTTTTT	CSVEGQGAVTGELFF
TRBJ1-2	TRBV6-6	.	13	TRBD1	TGTGCCAGCAGTCGGGACAGGGGATATGGCTACACCTTC	CASSRDRGYGYTF
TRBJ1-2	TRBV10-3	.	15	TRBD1	TGTGCCATCAGTGAGAGTCGGACAGGGCAGAATGGCTACACCTTC	CAISESRTGQNGYTF
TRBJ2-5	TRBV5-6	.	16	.	TGTGCCAGCAGCTTAAGGGGCGCGTTCGACCAAGAGACCCAGTACTTC	CASSLRGAFDQETQYF
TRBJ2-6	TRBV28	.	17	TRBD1	TGTGCCAGCAGTCTCCTTACAGGGGCGATTGGGGCCAACGTCCTGACTTTC	CASSLLTGAIGANVLTF